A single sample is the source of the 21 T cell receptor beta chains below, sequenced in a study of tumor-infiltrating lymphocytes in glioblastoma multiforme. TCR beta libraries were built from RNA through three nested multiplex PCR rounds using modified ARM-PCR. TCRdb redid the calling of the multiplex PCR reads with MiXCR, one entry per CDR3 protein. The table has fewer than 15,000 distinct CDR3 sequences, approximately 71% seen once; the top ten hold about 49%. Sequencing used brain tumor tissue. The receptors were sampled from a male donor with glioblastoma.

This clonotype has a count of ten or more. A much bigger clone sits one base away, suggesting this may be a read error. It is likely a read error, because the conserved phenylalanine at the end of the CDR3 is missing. The CDR3 DNA is TGTGCCAGCAGCTATGGCGTTCAAGAGACCCAGTACTTA. Protein sequence: CASSYGVQETQYL. The rearrangement links TRBV7-9 to TRBJ2-5; D gene ambiguous. V was clipped by 4 bases and J by 2 bases, with 8 bases between them. Germline V gene sequence: CDR1 SEHNR, CDR2 FQNEAQ (reference sequence). The CDR3 is made up of 13 amino acids.

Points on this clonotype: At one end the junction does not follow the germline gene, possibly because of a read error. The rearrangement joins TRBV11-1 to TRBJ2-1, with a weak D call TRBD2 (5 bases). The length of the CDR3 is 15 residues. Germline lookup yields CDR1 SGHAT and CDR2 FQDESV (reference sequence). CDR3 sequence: CANSLLMGVYNEQFF. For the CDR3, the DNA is TGTGCCAACAGCTTACTAATGGGAGTTTACAATGAGCAGTTCTTC. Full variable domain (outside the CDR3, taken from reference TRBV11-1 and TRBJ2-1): EAEVAQSPRYKITEKSQAVAFWCDPISGHATLYWYRQILGQGPELLVQFQDESVVDDSQLPKDRFSAERLKGVDSTLKIQPAELGDSAMYLCANSLLMGVYNEQFFGPGTRLTVL.

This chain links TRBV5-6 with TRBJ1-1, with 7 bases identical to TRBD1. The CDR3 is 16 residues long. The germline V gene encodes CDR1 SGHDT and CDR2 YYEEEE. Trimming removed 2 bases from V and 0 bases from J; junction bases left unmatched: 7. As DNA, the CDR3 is TGTGCCAGCAGCTTCGGGGACAGCCCCTTGAACACTGAAGCTTTCTTT. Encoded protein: CASSFGDSPLNTEAFF.

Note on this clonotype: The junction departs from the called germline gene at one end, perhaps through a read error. CDR3 DNA: TGCAGAGCTAGAGGGCGGGGTTCCATGGATTCACCCCTCCACTTT. It encodes CRARGRGSMDSPLHF. The J gene is TRBJ1-6, the V gene TRBV20-1, with D unresolved. Germline V gene lookup returns CDR1 DFQATT and CDR2 SNEGSKA (reference sequence). The CDR3 is 15 amino acids.

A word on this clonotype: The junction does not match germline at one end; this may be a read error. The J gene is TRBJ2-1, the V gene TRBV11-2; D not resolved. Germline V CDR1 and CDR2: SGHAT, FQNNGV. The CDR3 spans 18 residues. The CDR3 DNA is TGTGCCAGCAGCTTAGTTTCTGGCGTGAAGGGTTCATACAATAAGCAGTTCTTC. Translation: CASSLVSGVKGSYNKQFF.

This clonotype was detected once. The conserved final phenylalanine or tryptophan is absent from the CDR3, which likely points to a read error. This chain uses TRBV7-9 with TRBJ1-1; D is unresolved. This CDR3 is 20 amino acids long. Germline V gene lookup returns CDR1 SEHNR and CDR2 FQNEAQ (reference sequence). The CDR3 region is CAISLGGFREVPSGDTEAFL. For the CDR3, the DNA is TGTGCCATCAGCTTAGGCGGGTTTAGGGAGGTCCCATCGGGCGACACTGAAGCTTTCTTA.

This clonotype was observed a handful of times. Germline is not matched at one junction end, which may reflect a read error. CDR3 sequence reads: CAGSLADRFDTGELSF. DNA for the CDR3: TGTGCCGGCAGCTTGGCGGACAGGTTCGACACCGGGGAGCTGTCTTTT. The chain joins TRBV5-6 to TRBJ2-2; 7 bases are a match to TRBD1. CDR3 length: 16 amino acids. The germline V gene encodes CDR1 SGHDT and CDR2 YYEEEE.

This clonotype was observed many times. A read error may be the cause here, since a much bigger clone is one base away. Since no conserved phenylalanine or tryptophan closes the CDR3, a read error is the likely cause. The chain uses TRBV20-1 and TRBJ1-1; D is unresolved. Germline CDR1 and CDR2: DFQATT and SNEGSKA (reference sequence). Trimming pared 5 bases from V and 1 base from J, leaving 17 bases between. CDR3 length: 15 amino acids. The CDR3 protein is CSARVAGGGNTEAFL. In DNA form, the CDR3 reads TGCAGTGCTCGGGTGGCAGGAGGAGGGAACACTGAAGCTTTCTTA.

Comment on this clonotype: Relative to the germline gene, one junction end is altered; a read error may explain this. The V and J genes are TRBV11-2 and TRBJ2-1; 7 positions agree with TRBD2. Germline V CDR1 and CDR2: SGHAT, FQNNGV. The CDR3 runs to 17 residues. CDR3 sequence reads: CASSLVPASGTYNQQFF. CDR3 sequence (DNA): TGTGCCAGCAGCTTAGTCCCCGCTAGCGGCACCTACAATCAGCAGTTCTTC.

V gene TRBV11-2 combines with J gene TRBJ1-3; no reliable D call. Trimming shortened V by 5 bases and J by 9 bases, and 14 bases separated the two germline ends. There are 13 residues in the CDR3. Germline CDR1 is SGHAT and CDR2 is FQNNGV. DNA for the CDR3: TGTGCCAGCAGCCCGGGCCCCGGAGGCACCATATATTTT. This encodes CASSPGPGGTIYF.

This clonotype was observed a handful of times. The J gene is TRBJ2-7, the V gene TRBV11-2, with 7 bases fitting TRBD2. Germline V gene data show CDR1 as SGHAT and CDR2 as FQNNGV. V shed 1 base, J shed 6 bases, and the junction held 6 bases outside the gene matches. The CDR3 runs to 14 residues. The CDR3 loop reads CASSLGGRGGEQYF. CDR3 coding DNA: TGTGCCAGCAGCTTAGGCGGGAGAGGTGGCGAGCAGTACTTC.

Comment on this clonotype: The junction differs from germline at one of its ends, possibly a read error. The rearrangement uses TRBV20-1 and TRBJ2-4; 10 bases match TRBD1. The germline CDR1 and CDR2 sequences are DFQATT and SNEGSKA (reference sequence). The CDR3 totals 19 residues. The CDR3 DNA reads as TGCAGTGCTAGGGAGCCGGACAGGGGGATTCGGAAAGCCAAAAACATCCAGTACTTC. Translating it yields CSAREPDRGIRKAKNIQYF.

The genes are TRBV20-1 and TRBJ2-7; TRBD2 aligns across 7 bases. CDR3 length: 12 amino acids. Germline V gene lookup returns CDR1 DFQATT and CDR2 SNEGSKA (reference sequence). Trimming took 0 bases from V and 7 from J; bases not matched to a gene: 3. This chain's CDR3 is CSARDMGGEQYF. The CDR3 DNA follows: TGCAGTGCTAGAGATATGGGAGGGGAGCAGTACTTC.

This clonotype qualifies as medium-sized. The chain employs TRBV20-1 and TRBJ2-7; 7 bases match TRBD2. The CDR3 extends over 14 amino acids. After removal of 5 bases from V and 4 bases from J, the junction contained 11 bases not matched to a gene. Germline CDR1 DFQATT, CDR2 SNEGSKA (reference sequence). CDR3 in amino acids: CSAGPTSRAYEQYF. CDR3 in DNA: TGCAGTGCTGGCCCGACTAGCAGGGCGTACGAGCAGTACTTC.

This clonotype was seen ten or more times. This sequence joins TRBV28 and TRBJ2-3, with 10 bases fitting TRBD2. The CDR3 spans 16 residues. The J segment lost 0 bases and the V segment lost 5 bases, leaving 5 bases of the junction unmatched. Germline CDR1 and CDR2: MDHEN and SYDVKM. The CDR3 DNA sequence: TGTGCCAGCAGTACTCTAGCGGGAGAGAGCACAGATACGCAGTATTTT. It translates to CASSTLAGESTDTQYF.

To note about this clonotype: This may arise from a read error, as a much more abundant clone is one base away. The CDR3 coding sequence is TGTGCCACCAGTTATTGGGAAGAGGGCACTGAAGCTTTCTTT. Its translation is CATSYWEEGTEAFF. The chain uses TRBV6-5 and TRBJ1-1; no clear D gene. CDR1 and CDR2 from the germline V gene are MNHEY and SVGAGI. The CDR3 sequence is 14 residues long.

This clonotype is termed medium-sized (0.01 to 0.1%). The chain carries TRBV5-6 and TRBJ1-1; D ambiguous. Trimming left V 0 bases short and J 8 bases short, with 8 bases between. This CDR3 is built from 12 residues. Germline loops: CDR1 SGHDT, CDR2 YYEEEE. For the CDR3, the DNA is TGTGCCAGCAGCTTGGGGCGTCTCGAAGCTTTCTTT. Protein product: CASSLGRLEAFF.

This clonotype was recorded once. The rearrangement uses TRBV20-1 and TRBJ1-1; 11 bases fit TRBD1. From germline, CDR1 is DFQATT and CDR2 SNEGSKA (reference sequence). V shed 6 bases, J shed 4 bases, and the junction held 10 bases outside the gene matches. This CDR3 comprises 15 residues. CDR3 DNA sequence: TGCAGTGCGAAGGGACAGGGGGGAGCGAGCACTGAAGCTTTCTTT. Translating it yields CSAKGQGGASTEAFF.

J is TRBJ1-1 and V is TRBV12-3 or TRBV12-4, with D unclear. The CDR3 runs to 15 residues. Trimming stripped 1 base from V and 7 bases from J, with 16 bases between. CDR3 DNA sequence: TGTGCCAGCAGTTTAGGTGGATTCTTAGGCATTGAAGCTTTCTTT. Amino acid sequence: CASSLGGFLGIEAFF.

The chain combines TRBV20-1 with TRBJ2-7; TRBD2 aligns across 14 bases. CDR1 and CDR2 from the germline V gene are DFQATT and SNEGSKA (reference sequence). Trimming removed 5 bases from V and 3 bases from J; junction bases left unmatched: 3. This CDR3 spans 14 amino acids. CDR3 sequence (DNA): TGCAGTGCTGGACTAGCGGGGGGCCTCTACGAGCAGTACTTC. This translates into CSAGLAGGLYEQYF.

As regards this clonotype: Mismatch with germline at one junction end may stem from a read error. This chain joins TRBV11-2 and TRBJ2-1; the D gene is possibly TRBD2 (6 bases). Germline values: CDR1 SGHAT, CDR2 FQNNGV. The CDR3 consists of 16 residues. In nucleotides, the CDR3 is TGTGCCGGCAGCTTGCTCAATAGCGGTTCTCACAATGAGCAGTTCTTC. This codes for CAGSLLNSGSHNEQFF.